The clone carrying this TCR beta chain has just a few counts. TCRdb called the 5' RACE reads again in MiXCR, with one record for every CDR3 protein. Here the sample spans hundreds of thousands of distinct CDR3 sequences, 8.6% being singletons. This sample is part of a study of identical twins. The germline CDR1 and CDR2 sequences are LGHNA and YNFKEQ. V dropped 0 bases and J dropped 10 bases, with 10 bases sitting between them. The CDR3 loop spans 13 amino acids. The same sample was also studied in work on yellow fever vaccine responses in identical twins.

Sequenced material: PBMCs. This chain joins TRBV4-2 and TRBJ2-1; a possible D gene is TRBD1 (6 bases). This sequence was found in a woman between 18 and 29 years old in good health. Here the CDR3 reads CASSQEAQGEQFF. The CDR3 bases are TGTGCCAGCAGCCAAGAGGCACAGGGCGAGCAGTTCTTC.